The clone carrying this T cell receptor (beta chain) appeared a few times. The target antigen is unknown. Sorting based on CD45RO/CCR7/CD25/CD127/CD95/CD27 separated CD4+ naive, central memory, regulatory and stem cell-like memory cells. Expressed TCRB transcripts were sequenced because the isolated RNA had all been reverse transcribed beforehand. Some clones are missing from TCRdb's copy, which holds only in-frame ones; the method was immunoSEQ multiplex PCR. This table has some 190,000 clones, approximately 8% appearing once. This specimen comes from a study of beta chain features in type 1 diabetes. CDR1 and CDR2 (germline): KGHSH, LQKENI. The CDR3 extends over 13 amino acids. V was trimmed by 5 bases and J by 6 bases, leaving 11 bases between them. Study-wide results and limits: Shorter TCRB CDR3s, moderately but significantly so, were found in Type 1 diabetes patients in all four CD4+ subsets.

This sequence joins TRBV18 and TRBJ2-1, with TRBD1 as a possible D gene (6 bases). Sequencing was performed on central memory CD4+ T cells from blood. This TCR was sampled from a man between 18 and 35 years old with type 1 diabetes. The CDR3 sequence is CASSITGSNEQFF. The CDR3 DNA follows: TGTGCCAGCTCAATCACAGGGTCCAATGAGCAGTTCTTC.